This T cell receptor beta chain was profiled in a study of control samples from healthy donors and cancer patients. The method was immunoSEQ multiplex PCR; TCRdb's version includes in-frame clones alone and lacks a portion of them. Found here are 200,000 or so clones, roughly 94% of them singletons; the top ten hold roughly 1.6%. This CDR3 has 13 amino acids. CDR1 is SGDLS, CDR2 YYNGEE, per germline. V lost 0 bases and J lost 5, with 6 bases in between. The sample comprised blood. The V gene is TRBV9, the J gene TRBJ2-1; D gene uncertain. This TCR came from a man aged 45-65 years in good health. This chain's CDR3 is CASSVVPHNEQFF. For the CDR3, the DNA is TGTGCCAGCAGCGTAGTACCCCACAATGAGCAGTTCTTC.